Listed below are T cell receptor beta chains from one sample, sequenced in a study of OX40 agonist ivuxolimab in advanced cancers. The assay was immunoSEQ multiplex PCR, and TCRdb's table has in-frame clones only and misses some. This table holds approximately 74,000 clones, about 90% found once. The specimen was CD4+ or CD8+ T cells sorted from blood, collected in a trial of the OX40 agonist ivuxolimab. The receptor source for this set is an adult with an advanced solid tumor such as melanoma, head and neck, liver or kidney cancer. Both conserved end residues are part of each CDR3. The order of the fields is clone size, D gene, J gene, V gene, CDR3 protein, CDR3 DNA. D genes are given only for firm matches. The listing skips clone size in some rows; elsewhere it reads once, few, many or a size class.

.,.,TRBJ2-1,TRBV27,CASSFRGAGEQFF,TGTGCCAGCAGTTTTAGAGGGGCTGGTGAGCAGTTCTTC
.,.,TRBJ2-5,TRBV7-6,CASSPRDTSGTQYF,TGTGCCAGCAGCCCACGGGACACCTCCGGGACCCAGTACTTC
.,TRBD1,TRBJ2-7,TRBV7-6,CASSPDRVGYEQYF,TGTGCCAGCAGCCCAGACAGGGTTGGGTACGAGCAGTACTTC
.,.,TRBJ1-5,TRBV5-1,CASSLVGGNQPQHF,TGCGCCAGCAGCTTGGTGGGGGGCAATCAGCCCCAGCATTTT
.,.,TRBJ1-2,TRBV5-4,CASSLAGSNYGYTF,TGTGCCAGCAGCCTCGCAGGGTCTAACTATGGCTACACCTTC
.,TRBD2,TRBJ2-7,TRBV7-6,CASSLGEGSYEQYF,TGTGCCAGCAGCTTAGGGGAGGGGTCCTACGAGCAGTACTTC
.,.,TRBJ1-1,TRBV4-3,CASSQESPRTEAFF,TGCGCCAGCAGCCAAGAATCGCCTCGCACTGAAGCTTTCTTT
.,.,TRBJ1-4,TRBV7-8,CASSETQGTLEKLFF,TGTGCCAGCAGCGAGACCCAGGGGACTCTGGAAAAACTGTTTTTT
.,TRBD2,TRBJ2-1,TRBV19,CATTTSGSNEQFF,TGTGCCACTACGACTAGCGGGAGCAATGAGCAGTTCTTC
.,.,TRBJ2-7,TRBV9,CASSAGDLTYEQYF,TGTGCCAGCAGCGCGGGGGACTTAACCTACGAGCAGTACTTC
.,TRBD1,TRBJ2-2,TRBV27,CASSSDRGDTGELFF,TGTGCCAGCAGCTCTGACAGGGGGGACACCGGGGAGCTGTTTTTT
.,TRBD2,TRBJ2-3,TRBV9,CASSVGGGLAGYSPTDTQYF,TGTGCCAGCAGCGTCGGGGGAGGACTAGCGGGTTATTCCCCCACAGATACGCAGTATTTT
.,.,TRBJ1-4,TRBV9,CASSGDDFKLFF,TGTGCCAGCAGCGGTGATGATTTTAAACTGTTTTTT
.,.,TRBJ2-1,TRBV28,CASRGLVPSSYNEQFF,TGTGCCAGCAGGGGGCTGGTCCCTAGCTCCTACAATGAGCAGTTCTTC
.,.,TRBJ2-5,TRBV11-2,CASSSRTQETQYF,TGTGCCAGCAGTTCCAGGACCCAAGAGACCCAGTACTTC
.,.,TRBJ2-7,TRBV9,CASSVVGGGDDEQYF,TGTGCCAGCAGCGTAGTAGGAGGGGGCGACGACGAGCAGTACTTC
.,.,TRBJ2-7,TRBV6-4,CASTRGYEQYF,TGTGCCAGCACCCGTGGGTACGAGCAGTACTTC
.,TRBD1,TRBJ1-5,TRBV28,CASRPTGGGQPQHF,TGTGCCAGCAGACCCACAGGGGGCGGTCAGCCCCAGCATTTT
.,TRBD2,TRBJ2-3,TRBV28,CASSPGLAGVGTDTQYF,TGTGCCAGCAGTCCTGGACTAGCGGGAGTGGGCACAGATACGCAGTATTTT
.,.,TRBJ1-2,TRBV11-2,CASSFGGVDVNYGYTF,TGTGCCAGCAGCTTCGGGGGGGTAGATGTTAACTATGGCTACACCTTC
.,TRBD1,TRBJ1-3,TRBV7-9,CASSLVAGGSGNTIYF,TGTGCCAGCAGCTTAGTTGCAGGGGGCTCTGGAAACACCATATATTTT
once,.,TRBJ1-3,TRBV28,CASSFNSGNTIYF,TGTGCCAGCAGTTTCAACTCTGGAAACACCATATATTTT
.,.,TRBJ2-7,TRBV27,CASSFLLHPYEQYF,TGTGCCAGCAGTTTTCTCTTGCACCCCTACGAGCAGTACTTC
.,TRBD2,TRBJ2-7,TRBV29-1,CSVEDPGTSGDEQYF,TGCAGCGTTGAAGATCCTGGGACTAGCGGGGACGAGCAGTACTTC
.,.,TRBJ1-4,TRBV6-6,CASRKDGGPTNEKLFF,TGTGCCAGCAGGAAGGACGGGGGGCCTACTAATGAAAAACTGTTTTTT
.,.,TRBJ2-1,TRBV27,CASRPGTGTEQFF,TGTGCCAGCAGGCCCGGGACCGGCACTGAGCAGTTCTTC